This passage covers 18 T cell receptor beta chains from one sample sequenced in a study of tumor-infiltrating lymphocytes in primary liver carcinoma (TCRdb year 2017). For sequencing, an Illumina HiSeq 2500 was employed. TCRbeta-specific cDNA was reverse-transcribed from roughly 500 ng total RNA using a constant-region primer and ProtoScript II reverse transcriptase. Construction of the TCRbeta libraries relied on three nested rounds of multiplex PCR, following a slightly modified ARM-PCR procedure. The first two PCR rounds used multiplex TRBV1-TRBV30 forward primers with a Cbeta reverse primer, each for about 10 cycles. The public reads were reprocessed in TCRdb via fastp at Q25 and MiXCR, keeping in-frame beta chains. When rows share a CDR3 protein, they turn into one entry using the most common DNA and genes. For this sample there are some 180,000 distinct CDR3 sequences; 85% appear just once. About a sixth of the sample is in the top ten clones.

Without any cell sorting, total RNA and DNA were extracted together from around 20-30 mg of bulk tissue using the AllPrep DNA/RNA mini kit. Sequencing was done on a sample of tumor tissue from primary liver carcinoma. The receptors here all came from a man aged 40-50 years with primary liver carcinoma and hepatitis B virus infection.

The chain is built from TRBV6-2 or TRBV6-3 and TRBJ1-2; D not resolved. Trimming took 2 bases from V and 7 from J, leaving 20 bases between them. The CDR3 runs 16 residues. The germline V gene encodes CDR1 MNHEY and CDR2 SVGEGT. The CDR3: CASSYPGVESGGGYTF. Written as DNA, the CDR3 is TGTGCCAGCAGTTACCCCGGAGTGGAATCCGGAGGTGGCTACACCTTC.

About this clonotype: A read error may produce the germline difference seen at one junction end. The rearrangement uses TRBV11-2 and TRBJ2-1; D unclear. Germline CDR1 reads SGHAT; CDR2 reads FQNNGV. The CDR3 has 15 amino acids. CDR3 region: CASSFNGPLDNEQLF. The CDR3 bases are TGTGCCAGTAGCTTTAACGGACCACTCGACAATGAGCAGTTATTC.

With respect to this clonotype: Because the CDR3 is missing its conserved closing phenylalanine or tryptophan, this is likely a read error. The chain employs TRBV29-1 and TRBJ2-7; D unresolved. Germline values: CDR1 SQVTM, CDR2 ANQGSEA. The CDR3 loop spans 13 amino acids. CDR3 in amino acids: CSVSWIGPYEQYL. The CDR3 nucleotides are TGCAGCGTTTCGTGGATAGGACCCTACGAACAGTACCTC.

Comment on this clonotype: The germline gene is not matched at one end of the junction; a read error may be the cause. The chain uses TRBV5-5 and TRBJ1-1; a weak D match, TRBD1 (6 bases). The CDR3 extends over 14 amino acids. CDR1 and CDR2 (germline): SGHKS, YYEKEE (reference sequence). The CDR3 nucleotides are TGTACCAGCAGCTTGTACTACAGGGTGGTTGAAGCTTTCTTT. It yields the protein CTSSLYYRVVEAFF.

With regard to this clonotype: The conserved final phenylalanine or tryptophan is absent from the CDR3, which likely points to a read error. The limits of the CDR3 on the DNA are not certain, so only TCRdb's listed CDR3 is given. This chain uses TRBV11-1 with TRBJ1-1; the table's D gene call, TRBD1, was not cross checked with the DNA. Germline V CDR1 and CDR2: SGHAT, FQDESV (reference sequence). The CDR3 numbers 15 amino acids, ends counted. The CDR3: CASSPRQGRITETFS.

A remark on this clonotype: An end of the junction does not agree with germline; a read error may underlie this. This sequence joins TRBV6-1 and TRBJ2-3; D remains unclear. Per the germline V gene, CDR1 is MNHNS and CDR2 is SASEGT. There are 15 residues in the CDR3. The CDR3 nucleotides read TGTGCCAGCAGTGAAGGTAGCTGGCCCACAGACACGCAGTATTTT. The encoded protein is CASSEGSWPTDTQYF.

Regarding this clonotype: One end of the junction fails to match germline, which may point to a read error. The CDR3 nucleotides are TGCGCCTGCAGCCAACTTGCCCTCTCCAGGGAGCTGTTTTTT. Its protein product is CACSQLALSRELFF. V gene TRBV4-1 combines with J gene TRBJ2-2; D is unresolved. The CDR3 consists of 14 residues. Germline loops: CDR1 MGHRA, CDR2 YSYEKL.

A remark on this clonotype: One junction end disagrees with the germline gene, perhaps due to a read error. The chain has TRBV11-2 and TRBJ2-6; D tentatively reads TRBD1 or TRBD2 (6 bases each). The CDR3 consists of 21 residues. Germline assignment: CDR1 SGHAT and CDR2 FQNNGV. In DNA form, the CDR3 reads TGTGCCACCAGCATGGGGGGAGACAGGAGCATTTCCCTCTCAGGGGCCAACGTCCCGACTTTC. Translating it yields CATSMGGDRSISLSGANVPTF.

Comments on this clonotype: It is likely a read error, because the conserved phenylalanine at the end of the CDR3 is missing. The chain recombines TRBV11-3 with TRBJ2-7; 7 bases map to TRBD1. CDR3 length equals 13 residues. Germline loops: CDR1 SGHNT, CDR2 YENEEA. The CDR3 loop reads CTSSVGQSYEQYL. CDR3 bases: TGTACCAGCAGTGTGGGACAGTCCTACGAGCAGTACTTA.

This clonotype was detected ten times or more. A much larger clone sits a single nucleotide away, making a read error possible. This chain links TRBV12-3 or TRBV12-4 with TRBJ1-1; D unclear. There are 12 residues in the CDR3. V was trimmed by 7 bases and J by 1 base, leaving 7 bases between them. The chain's CDR3 is CASIPGNTEAFF. The DNA of the CDR3 is TGTGCCAGCATCCCAGGGAACACTGAAGCTTTCTTT.

This clonotype was seen ten or more times. The rearrangement links TRBV30 to TRBJ1-1; tentative D call: TRBD1 (6 bases). V lost 7 bases and J 7 bases, leaving 22 bases between the germline ends. The CDR3 covers 14 residues. CDR1 GTSNPN and CDR2 SVGIG come from the germline V gene (reference sequence). The CDR3 protein is CAYEGVRVKGEAFF. In DNA, the CDR3 is TGTGCCTATGAGGGGGTACGAGTTAAAGGTGAAGCTTTCTTT.

Comments on this clonotype: A read error may account for a junction end that differs from germline. This chain connects TRBV11-2 to TRBJ2-4; no firm D call. The CDR3 runs to 15 residues. Germline V gene data show CDR1 as SGHAT and CDR2 as FQNNGV. CDR3 amino acids: CASTTSAVAENIQNF. DNA for the CDR3: TGTGCCAGCACCACTTCGGCGGTAGCCGAAAACATTCAGAACTTT.

The chain combines TRBV4-3 with TRBJ2-7; 8 nucleotides match TRBD1. The CDR3 totals 17 residues. After removal of 0 bases from V and 8 bases from J, the junction contained 15 bases not matched to a gene. The V gene's germline CDR1 is LGHNA and CDR2 YSLEER. The CDR3 loop is CASSQEAPWTGRYKQYF. Written as DNA, the CDR3 is TGCGCCAGCAGCCAAGAAGCACCCTGGACAGGGCGATACAAGCAGTACTTC.

Remarks on this clonotype: An end of the junction does not agree with germline; a read error may underlie this. The chain couples TRBV14 to TRBJ2-7; tentative D call: TRBD1 (5 bases). CDR3 length: 13 amino acids. Germline values: CDR1 SGHDN, CDR2 FVKESK. CDR3 in amino acids: CASSRTGTYVQYF. CDR3 coding DNA: TGTGCCAGCAGCCGTACAGGAACCTACGTGCAGTACTTC. Full variable domain (missing parts from reference TRBV14 and TRBJ2-7): EAGVTQFPSHSVIEKGQTVTLRCDPISGHDNLYWYRRVMGKEIKFLLHFVKESKQDESGMPNNRFLAERTGGTYSTLKVQPAELEDSGVYFCASSRTGTYVQYFGPGTRLTVT.

Points on this clonotype: A much larger clone lies a single base off, so this may be a read error. This chain joins TRBV28 and TRBJ1-3; possibly TRBD1 for D (5 bases). Germline CDR1 MDHEN, CDR2 SYDVKM. The CDR3 runs 15 residues. Trimming took off 5 bases at V and 0 bases at J, with 11 bases between the two ends. The CDR3: CASSIRGTSGNTIYF. CDR3 nucleotide sequence: TGTGCCAGCAGTATCCGCGGGACCTCTGGAAACACCATATATTTT.

Comment on this clonotype: The CDR3 ends on some other residue instead of the conserved phenylalanine or tryptophan, so this is likely a read error. J is TRBJ2-2 and V is TRBV5-5, with D perhaps matching TRBD1 (6 bases). Trimming shortened V by 3 bases and J by 6 bases, and 18 bases separated the two germline ends. CDR1 and CDR2 from the germline V gene are SGHKS and YYEKEE (reference sequence). The CDR3 contains 16 residues. The CDR3 DNA reads as TGTGCCAGCAGCTGGAGTGGGGGCGGACGGTCCGGGGAGCTGTTTTCT. This codes for CASSWSGGGRSGELFS.

The chain joins TRBV20-1 to TRBJ2-7; no definite D call. The CDR3 totals 15 residues. Germline lookup yields CDR1 DFQATT and CDR2 SNEGSKA (reference sequence). The V gene lost 8 bases and the J gene lost 2 bases, with 22 bases spanning the gap. The CDR3 nucleotides are TGCAGTACCCCCTCAGGTGGAAGGGCGGCCTACGAGCAGTACTTC. As protein: CSTPSGGRAAYEQYF.

As for this clonotype: A junction boundary mismatches the germline segment, possibly from a read error. The rearrangement links TRBV10-3 to TRBJ2-5; weak D call: TRBD2 (6 bases). The CDR3 extends over 14 amino acids. Germline CDR1 ENHRY, CDR2 SYGVKD. CDR3 nucleotide sequence: TGTGCCACCGTGCCAGGACTATCGATGGAGACCCAGTATTTC. Translation: CATVPGLSMETQYF.